The rows below give T cell receptor beta chains drawn from one sample of a study of OX40 agonist ivuxolimab in advanced cancers. Using immunoSEQ multiplex PCR, the repertoire was profiled, and TCRdb retains in-frame clones only, with some absent. The table records some 60,000 clones, less than 85% of them present only once. Here the sequenced sample was CD4+ or CD8+ T cells sorted from blood, taken in a trial of the OX40 agonist ivuxolimab. The receptors come from an adult with an advanced solid tumor such as melanoma, head and neck, liver or kidney cancer. Both conserved end residues are part of each CDR3. A D gene is named only where the DNA matches it firmly. Clone size is shown for a subset of rows, as once, few, many or a class of expanded clone.

V	size	D	J	DNA	CDR3
TRBV19	NA	TRBD1	TRBJ2-4	TGTGCCAGTAGTGAACAGGGGGCGGTGGTCATTCAGTACTTC	CASSEQGAVVIQYF
TRBV15	NA	NA	TRBJ1-2	TGTGCCACCAGGTCTTCGGCGGGGACAATCTATGGCTACACCTTC	CATRSSAGTIYGYTF
TRBV7-2	once	TRBD2	TRBJ2-3	TGTGCCAGCAGCTTACTAGCGGCAGATACGCAGTATTTT	CASSLLAADTQYF
TRBV19	NA	NA	TRBJ1-3	TGTGCCAGTAGCGCACGGGAAAGGATCTCTGGAAACACCATATATTTT	CASSARERISGNTIYF
TRBV19	NA	NA	TRBJ2-1	TGTGCCAGTAGGGAAAATGGACGGGGAGAACTGAATGAGCAGTTCTTC	CASRENGRGELNEQFF
TRBV27	NA	TRBD2	TRBJ2-7	TGTGCCAGCAGTTTCCGGACTAGCGGGAGGCCAAGCTACGAGCAGTACTTC	CASSFRTSGRPSYEQYF
TRBV28	NA	NA	TRBJ1-2	TGTGCCAGTACCTCCGGGGGGCAAAGGGCCTACACCTTC	CASTSGGQRAYTF
TRBV28	NA	NA	TRBJ2-4	TGTGCCAGCAGTTTTAGGTGGGTTGCGGCCAAAAACATTCAGTACTTC	CASSFRWVAAKNIQYF
TRBV11-2	once	NA	TRBJ1-2	TGTGCCAGCAGCGCAGACAGCTACTATGGCTACACCTTC	CASSADSYYGYTF
TRBV6-5	NA	NA	TRBJ1-1	TGTGCCAGCAGTTACTCGGGGGGTATGAACACTGAAGCTTTCTTT	CASSYSGGMNTEAFF
TRBV10-2	once	NA	TRBJ1-3	TGCGCCAGCAGTGAGGACTCTGGAAACACCATATATTTT	CASSEDSGNTIYF
TRBV7-8	NA	TRBD2	TRBJ2-1	TGTGCCAGCAGCCCGGCGGGACTAGAGTACAATGAGCAGTTCTTC	CASSPAGLEYNEQFF
TRBV5-8	NA	NA	TRBJ2-5	TGTGCCAGCAGTAGGGGAGTGGACTCAGAAGAGACCCAGTACTTC	CASSRGVDSEETQYF
TRBV27	NA	NA	TRBJ2-5	TGTGCCAGCAGGGGGCCTGGGGAGACCCAGTACTTC	CASRGPGETQYF
TRBV11-2	NA	NA	TRBJ2-7	TGTGCCAGCAGCCGTGACGGAGTCGGAAACGAGCAGTACTTC	CASSRDGVGNEQYF
TRBV9	few	TRBD2	TRBJ2-1	TGTGCCAGCAGCCCAACGGGACTAGCGGGAGTCTACAATGAGCAGTTCTTC	CASSPTGLAGVYNEQFF
TRBV7-2	once	NA	TRBJ1-2	TGTGCCAGCAGCTTAGGGGGCGCATTTGGCTACACCTTC	CASSLGGAFGYTF
TRBV27	NA	TRBD2	TRBJ2-3	TGTGCCAGCAGTTTAGCTGCGGGGGACCACACAGATACGCAGTATTTT	CASSLAAGDHTDTQYF
TRBV5-1	NA	NA	TRBJ2-3	TGCGCCAGCAGTTATTCCGGGACACCCAGCACAGATACGCAGTATTTT	CASSYSGTPSTDTQYF
TRBV6-1	NA	NA	TRBJ1-5	TGTGCCAGCAAACTGACGGTTAGCAATCAGCCCCAGCATTTT	CASKLTVSNQPQHF
TRBV6-4	NA	NA	TRBJ2-3	TGTGCCAGCAGTGACGCATATACGCAGTATTTT	CASSDAYTQYF
TRBV7-9	few	TRBD2	TRBJ2-1	TGTGCCAGCAGCCCCCCCCTTCGGGCGGGAGGCAAGGGGTGGGGTGAGCAGTTCTTC	CASSPPLRAGGKGWGEQFF
TRBV28	few	NA	TRBJ1-5	TGTGCCAGCAGTTACCCGGGACGGAGTCAGCCCCAGCATTTT	CASSYPGRSQPQHF
TRBV15	NA	NA	TRBJ1-4	TGTGCCACCAGCAGCCGGACACGAATGCTTAACGAAAAACTGTTTTTT	CATSSRTRMLNEKLFF
TRBV30	few	TRBD1	TRBJ1-2	TGTGCCTGGAGTGTCCCAGGGACAGGGCGTTTGGATGGCTACACCTTC	CAWSVPGTGRLDGYTF
TRBV5-6	NA	TRBD2	TRBJ2-6	TGTGCCAGCAGCTTGGCCCAGGCTAGCGGGACCCCTGGGGCCAACGTCCTGACTTTC	CASSLAQASGTPGANVLTF
TRBV29-1	NA	TRBD1	TRBJ2-5	TGCAGCGTGCAGCGGACAGGGGCCCCCCAAGAGACCCAGTACTTC	CSVQRTGAPQETQYF
TRBV5-1	NA	TRBD1	TRBJ2-1	TGCGCCAGCAGCTCAGTGGACAGGGGCGTGGATGAGCAGTTCTTC	CASSSVDRGVDEQFF